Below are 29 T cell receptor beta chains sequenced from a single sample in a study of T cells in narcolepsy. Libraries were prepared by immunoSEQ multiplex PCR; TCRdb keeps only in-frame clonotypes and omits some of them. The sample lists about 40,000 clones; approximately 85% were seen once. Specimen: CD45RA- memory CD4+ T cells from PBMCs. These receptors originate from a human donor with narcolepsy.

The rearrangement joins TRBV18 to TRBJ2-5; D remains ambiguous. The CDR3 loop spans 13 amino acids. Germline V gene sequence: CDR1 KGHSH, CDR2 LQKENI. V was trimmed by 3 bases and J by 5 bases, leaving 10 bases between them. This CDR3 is CASSPDQLETQYF. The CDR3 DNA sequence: TGTGCCAGCTCACCGGACCAGCTTGAGACCCAGTACTTC.

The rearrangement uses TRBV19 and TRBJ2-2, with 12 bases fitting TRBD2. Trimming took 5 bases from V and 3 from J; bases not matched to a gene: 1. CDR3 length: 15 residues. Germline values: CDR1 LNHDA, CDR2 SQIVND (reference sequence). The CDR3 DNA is TGTGCCAGTAGTCGACTAGCGGGGGACACCGGGGAGCTGTTTTTT. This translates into CASSRLAGDTGELFF.

The CDR3 protein is CASSHSAGGGTSGGAGEQFF. The CDR3 DNA reads TGTGCCAGCAGCCATTCTGCAGGGGGCGGCACTAGCGGGGGGGCCGGTGAGCAGTTCTTC. V and J are TRBV11-3 and TRBJ2-1; TRBD2 matches 13 bases. Germline values: CDR1 SGHNT, CDR2 YENEEA. The trim removed 5 bases at V and 9 bases at J, leaving 22 bases unmatched. This CDR3 is 20 amino acids long. Filled out from reference TRBV11-3 and TRBJ2-1, the complete variable domain reads EAGVVQSPRYKIIEKKQPVAFWCNPISGHNTLYWYLQNLGQGPELLIRYENEEAVDDSQLPKDRFSAERLKGVDSTLKIQPAELGDSAVYLCASSHSAGGGTSGGAGEQFFGPGTRLTVL.

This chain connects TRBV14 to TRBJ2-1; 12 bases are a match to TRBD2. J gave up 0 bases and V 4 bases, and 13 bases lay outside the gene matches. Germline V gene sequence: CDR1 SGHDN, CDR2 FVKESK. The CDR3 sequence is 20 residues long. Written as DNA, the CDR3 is TGTGCCAGCAGCCCGAGATGGGGACTAGCGGGTTTTAGCTCCTACAATGAGCAGTTCTTC. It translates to CASSPRWGLAGFSSYNEQFF.

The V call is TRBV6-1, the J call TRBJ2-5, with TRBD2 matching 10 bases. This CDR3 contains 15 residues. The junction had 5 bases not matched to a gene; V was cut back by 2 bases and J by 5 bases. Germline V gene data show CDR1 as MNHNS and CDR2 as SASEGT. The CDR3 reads CASSENSGGKETQYF. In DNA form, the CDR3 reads TGTGCCAGCAGTGAAAATAGCGGGGGGAAGGAGACCCAGTACTTC.

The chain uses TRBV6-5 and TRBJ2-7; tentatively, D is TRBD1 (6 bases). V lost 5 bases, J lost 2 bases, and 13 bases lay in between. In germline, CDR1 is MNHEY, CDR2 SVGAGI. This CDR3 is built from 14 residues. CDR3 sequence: CASSESTGPYEQYF. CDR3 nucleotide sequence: TGTGCCAGCAGTGAATCGACAGGCCCCTACGAGCAGTACTTC.

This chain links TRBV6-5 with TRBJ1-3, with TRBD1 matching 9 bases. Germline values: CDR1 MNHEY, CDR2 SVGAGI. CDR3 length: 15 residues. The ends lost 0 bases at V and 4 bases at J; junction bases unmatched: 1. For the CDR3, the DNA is TGTGCCAGCAGTTACTCCGGGACAGGGGGAAACACCATATATTTT. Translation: CASSYSGTGGNTIYF.

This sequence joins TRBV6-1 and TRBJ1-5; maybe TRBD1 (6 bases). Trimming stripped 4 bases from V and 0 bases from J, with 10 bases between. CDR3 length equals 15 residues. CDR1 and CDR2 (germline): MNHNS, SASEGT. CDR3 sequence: CASSGQVGSNQPQHF. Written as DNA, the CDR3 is TGTGCCAGCAGTGGACAGGTGGGTAGCAATCAGCCCCAGCATTTT.

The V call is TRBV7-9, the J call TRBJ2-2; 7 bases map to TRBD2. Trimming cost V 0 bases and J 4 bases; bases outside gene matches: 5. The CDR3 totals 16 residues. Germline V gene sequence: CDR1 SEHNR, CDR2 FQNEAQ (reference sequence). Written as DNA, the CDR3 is TGTGCCAGCAGCTTAGCGGGGGGGATCCTCACCGGGGAGCTGTTTTTT. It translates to CASSLAGGILTGELFF.

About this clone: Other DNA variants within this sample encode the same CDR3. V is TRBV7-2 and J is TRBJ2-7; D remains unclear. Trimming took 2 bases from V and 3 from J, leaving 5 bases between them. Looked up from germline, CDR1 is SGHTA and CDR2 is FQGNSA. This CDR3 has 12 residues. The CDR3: CASSLTSYEQYF. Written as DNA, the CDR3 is TGTGCCAGCAGCTTAACGAGCTACGAGCAGTACTTC. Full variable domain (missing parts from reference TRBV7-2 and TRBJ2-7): GAGVSQSPSNKVTEKGKDVELRCDPISGHTALYWYRQSLGQGLEFLIYFQGNSAPDKSGLPSDRFSAERTGGSVSTLTIQRTQQEDSAVYLCASSLTSYEQYFGPGTRLTVT.

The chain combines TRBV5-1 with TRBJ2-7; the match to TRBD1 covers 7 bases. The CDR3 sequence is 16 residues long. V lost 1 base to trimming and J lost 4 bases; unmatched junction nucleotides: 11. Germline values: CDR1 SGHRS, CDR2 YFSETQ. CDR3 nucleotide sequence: TGCGCCAGCAGCTTGAACACAGACAGGGTGGGATACGAGCAGTACTTC. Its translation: CASSLNTDRVGYEQYF.

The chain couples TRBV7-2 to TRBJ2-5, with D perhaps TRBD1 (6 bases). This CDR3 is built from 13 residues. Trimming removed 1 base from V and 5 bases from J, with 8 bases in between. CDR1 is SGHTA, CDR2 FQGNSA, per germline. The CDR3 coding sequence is TGTGCCAGCAGCTTAGGGGGGCGGGAGACCCAGTACTTC. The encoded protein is CASSLGGRETQYF.

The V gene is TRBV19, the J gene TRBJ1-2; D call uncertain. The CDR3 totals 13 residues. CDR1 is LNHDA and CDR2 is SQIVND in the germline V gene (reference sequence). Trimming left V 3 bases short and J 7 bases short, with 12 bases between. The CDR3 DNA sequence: TGTGCCAGTAGTATCACCCTTAGCGTTGGCTACACCTTC. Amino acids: CASSITLSVGYTF.

CDR3 amino acids: CASSLVTPYNSPLHF. The CDR3 coding sequence is TGTGCCAGCAGCTTAGTGACACCCTATAATTCACCCCTCCACTTT. This chain links TRBV7-8 with TRBJ1-6, with no clear D. Per germline, CDR1 SGHVS and CDR2 FQNEAQ. The V and J ends lost 1 base and 2 bases respectively, with 6 bases between them. The CDR3 totals 15 residues.

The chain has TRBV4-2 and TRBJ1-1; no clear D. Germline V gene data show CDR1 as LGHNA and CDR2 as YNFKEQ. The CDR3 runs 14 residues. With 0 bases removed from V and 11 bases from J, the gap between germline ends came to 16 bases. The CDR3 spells CASSQDWRAGWAFF. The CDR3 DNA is TGTGCCAGCAGCCAAGATTGGAGGGCAGGCTGGGCTTTCTTT.

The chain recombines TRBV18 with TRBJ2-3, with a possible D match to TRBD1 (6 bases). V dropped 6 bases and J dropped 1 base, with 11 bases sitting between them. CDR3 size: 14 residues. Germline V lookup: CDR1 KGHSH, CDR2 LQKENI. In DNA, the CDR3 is TGTGCCAGCTCGCTTAGACAGGGCACAGATACGCAGTATTTT. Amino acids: CASSLRQGTDTQYF.

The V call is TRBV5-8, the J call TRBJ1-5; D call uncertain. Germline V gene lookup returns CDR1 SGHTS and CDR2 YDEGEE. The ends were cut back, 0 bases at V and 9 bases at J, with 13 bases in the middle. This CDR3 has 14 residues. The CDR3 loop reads CASSLEAVRSPQHF. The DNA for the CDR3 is TGTGCCAGCAGCTTGGAAGCGGTGAGATCGCCCCAGCATTTT.

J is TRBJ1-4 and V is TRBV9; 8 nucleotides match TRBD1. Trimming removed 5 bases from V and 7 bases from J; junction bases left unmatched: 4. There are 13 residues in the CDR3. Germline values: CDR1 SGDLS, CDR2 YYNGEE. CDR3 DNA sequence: TGTGCCAGCAGTCAGGGGGCTCGTGAAAAACTGTTTTTT. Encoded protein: CASSQGAREKLFF.

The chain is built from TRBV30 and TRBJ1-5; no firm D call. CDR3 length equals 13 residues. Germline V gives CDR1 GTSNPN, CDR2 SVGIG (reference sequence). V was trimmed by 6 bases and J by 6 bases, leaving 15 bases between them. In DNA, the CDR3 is TGTGCCTGTGGTCCCCCCGGAGGTCAGCCCCAGCATTTT. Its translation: CACGPPGGQPQHF.

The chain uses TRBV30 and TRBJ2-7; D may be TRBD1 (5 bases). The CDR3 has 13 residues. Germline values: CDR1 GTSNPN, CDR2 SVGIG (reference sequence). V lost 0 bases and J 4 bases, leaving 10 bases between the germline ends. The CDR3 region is CAWSVDREYEQYF. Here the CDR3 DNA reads TGTGCCTGGAGTGTCGACAGAGAATACGAGCAGTACTTC.

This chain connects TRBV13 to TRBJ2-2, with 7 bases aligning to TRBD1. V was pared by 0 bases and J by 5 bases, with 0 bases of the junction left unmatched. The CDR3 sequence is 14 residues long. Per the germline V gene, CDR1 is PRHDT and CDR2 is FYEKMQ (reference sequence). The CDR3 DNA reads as TGTGCCAGCAGCTTAGGGACAGGGACCGGGGAGCTGTTTTTT. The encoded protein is CASSLGTGTGELFF.

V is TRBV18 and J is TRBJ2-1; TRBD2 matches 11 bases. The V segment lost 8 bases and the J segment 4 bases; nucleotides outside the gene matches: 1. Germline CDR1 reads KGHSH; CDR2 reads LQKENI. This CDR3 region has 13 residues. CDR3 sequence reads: CASRLAGYNEQFF. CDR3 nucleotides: TGTGCCAGCCGACTAGCGGGGTACAATGAGCAGTTCTTC. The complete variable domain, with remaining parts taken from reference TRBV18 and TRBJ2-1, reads NAGVMQNPRHLVRRRGQEARLRCSPMKGHSHVYWYRQLPEEGLKFMVYLQKENIIDESGMPKERFSAEFPKEGPSILRIQQVVRGDSAAYFCASRLAGYNEQFFGPGTRLTVL.

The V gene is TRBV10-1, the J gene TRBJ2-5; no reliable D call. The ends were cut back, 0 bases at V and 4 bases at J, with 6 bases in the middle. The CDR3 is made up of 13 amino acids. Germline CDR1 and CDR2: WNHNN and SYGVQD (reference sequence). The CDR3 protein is CASSESGIETQYF. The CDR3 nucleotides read TGCGCCAGCAGTGAGTCGGGGATAGAGACCCAGTACTTC.

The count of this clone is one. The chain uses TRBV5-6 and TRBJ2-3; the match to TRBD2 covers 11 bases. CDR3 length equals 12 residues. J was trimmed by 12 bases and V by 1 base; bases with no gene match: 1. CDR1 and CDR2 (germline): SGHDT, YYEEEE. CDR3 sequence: CASSLTSGGQYF. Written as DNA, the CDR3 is TGTGCCAGCAGCTTGACTAGCGGGGGCCAGTATTTT.

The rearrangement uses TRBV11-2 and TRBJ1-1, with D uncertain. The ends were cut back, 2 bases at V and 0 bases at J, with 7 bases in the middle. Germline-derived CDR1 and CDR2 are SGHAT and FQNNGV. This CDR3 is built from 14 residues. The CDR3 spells CASSLNGMNTEAFF. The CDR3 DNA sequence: TGTGCCAGCAGCTTAAACGGTATGAACACTGAAGCTTTCTTT.

The CDR3 DNA sequence: TGTGCCAGCAGTTACGGTCCGAGCTCCTATAATTCACCCCTCCACTTT. This translates into CASSYGPSSYNSPLHF. The chain links TRBV6-5 to TRBJ1-6; no definite D call. Germline V gene sequence: CDR1 MNHEY, CDR2 SVGAGI. The CDR3 loop spans 16 amino acids. Deletions cut 2 bases from V and 0 bases from J, with 8 bases between.

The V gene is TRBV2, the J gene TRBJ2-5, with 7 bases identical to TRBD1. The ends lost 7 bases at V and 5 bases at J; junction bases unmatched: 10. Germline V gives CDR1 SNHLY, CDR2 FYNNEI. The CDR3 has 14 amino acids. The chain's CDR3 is CASIRERGLETQYF. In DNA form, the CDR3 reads TGTGCCAGCATTAGGGAGAGGGGGCTTGAGACCCAGTACTTC.

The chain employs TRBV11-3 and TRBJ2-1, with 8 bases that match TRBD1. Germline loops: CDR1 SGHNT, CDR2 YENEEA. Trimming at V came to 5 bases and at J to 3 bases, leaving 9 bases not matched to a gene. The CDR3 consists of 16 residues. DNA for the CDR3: TGTGCCAGCAGCCCTCCGGGACAGGTCCTCTACAATGAGCAGTTCTTC. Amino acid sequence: CASSPPGQVLYNEQFF.

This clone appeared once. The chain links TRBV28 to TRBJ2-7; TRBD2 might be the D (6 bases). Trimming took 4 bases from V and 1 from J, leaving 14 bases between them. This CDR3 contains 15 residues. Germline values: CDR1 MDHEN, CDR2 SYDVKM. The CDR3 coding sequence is TGTGCCAGCAGTTGGGACTCCCGAAGATCCTACGAGCAGTACTTC. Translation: CASSWDSRRSYEQYF.